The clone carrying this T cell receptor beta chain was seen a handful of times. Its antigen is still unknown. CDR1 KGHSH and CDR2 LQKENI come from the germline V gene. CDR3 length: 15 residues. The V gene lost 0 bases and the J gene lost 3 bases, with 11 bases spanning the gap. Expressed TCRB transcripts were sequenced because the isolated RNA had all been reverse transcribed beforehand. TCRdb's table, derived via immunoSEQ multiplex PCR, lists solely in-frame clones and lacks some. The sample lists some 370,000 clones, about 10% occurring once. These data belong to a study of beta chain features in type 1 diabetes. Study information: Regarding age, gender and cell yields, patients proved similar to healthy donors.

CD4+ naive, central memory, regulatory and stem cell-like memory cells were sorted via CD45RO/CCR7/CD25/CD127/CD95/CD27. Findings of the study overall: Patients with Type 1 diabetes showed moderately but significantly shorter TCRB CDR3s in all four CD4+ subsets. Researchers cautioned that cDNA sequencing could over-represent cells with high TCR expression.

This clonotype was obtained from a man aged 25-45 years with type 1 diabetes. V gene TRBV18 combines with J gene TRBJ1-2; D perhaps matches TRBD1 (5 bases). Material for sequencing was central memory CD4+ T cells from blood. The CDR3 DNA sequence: TGTGCCAGCTCACCACCGTCAGGACAAGACTATGGCTACACCTTC. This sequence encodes CASSPPSGQDYGYTF.